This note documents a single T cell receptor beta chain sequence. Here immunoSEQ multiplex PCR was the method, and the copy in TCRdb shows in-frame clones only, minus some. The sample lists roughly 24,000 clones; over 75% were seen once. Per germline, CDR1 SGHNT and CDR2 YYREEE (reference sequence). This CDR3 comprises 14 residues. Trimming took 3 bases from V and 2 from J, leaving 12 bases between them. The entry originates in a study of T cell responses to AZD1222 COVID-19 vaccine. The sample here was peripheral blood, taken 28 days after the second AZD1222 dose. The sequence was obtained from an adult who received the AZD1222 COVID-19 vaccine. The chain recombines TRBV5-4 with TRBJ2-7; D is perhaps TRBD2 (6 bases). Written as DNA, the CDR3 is TGTGCCAGCAGCTCCCCGGGGGTGGCCTACGAGCAGTACTTC. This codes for CASSSPGVAYEQYF.